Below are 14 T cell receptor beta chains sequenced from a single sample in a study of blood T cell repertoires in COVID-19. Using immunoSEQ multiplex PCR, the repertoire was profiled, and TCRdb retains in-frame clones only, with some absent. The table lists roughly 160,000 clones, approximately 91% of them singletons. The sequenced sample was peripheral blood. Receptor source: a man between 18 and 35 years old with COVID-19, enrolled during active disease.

In DNA form, the CDR3 reads TGCGCCAGCAGCCAAGCCAGCGGGAGGTACGAGCAGTACTTC. It encodes CASSQASGRYEQYF. This chain joins TRBV4-3 and TRBJ2-7; 9 bases match TRBD2. The germline V gene has CDR1 LGHNA and CDR2 YSLEER. The CDR3 consists of 14 residues. The V segment lost 1 base and the J segment 4 bases; nucleotides outside the gene matches: 2.

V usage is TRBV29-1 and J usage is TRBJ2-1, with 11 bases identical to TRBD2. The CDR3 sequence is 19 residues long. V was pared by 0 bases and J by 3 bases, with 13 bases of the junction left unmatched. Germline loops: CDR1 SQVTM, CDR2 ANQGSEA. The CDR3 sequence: CSVEESDILAGGFYNEQFF. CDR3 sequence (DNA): TGCAGCGTTGAAGAATCGGATATCCTAGCGGGAGGATTCTACAATGAGCAGTTCTTC.

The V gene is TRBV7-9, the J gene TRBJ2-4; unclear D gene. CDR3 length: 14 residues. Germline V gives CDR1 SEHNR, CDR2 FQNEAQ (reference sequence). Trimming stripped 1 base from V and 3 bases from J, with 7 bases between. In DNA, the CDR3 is TGTGCCAGCAGCTTAGGTAACAACAAAAACATTCAGTACTTC. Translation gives CASSLGNNKNIQYF.

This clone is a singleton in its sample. CDR3: CASSGQGGRASDTQYF. The CDR3 DNA follows: TGTGCCAGCAGTGGTCAAGGCGGGAGGGCGTCTGATACGCAGTATTTT. The rearrangement joins TRBV2 to TRBJ2-3, with 9 bases that match TRBD2. The V gene's germline CDR1 is SNHLY and CDR2 FYNNEI. The CDR3 is 16 residues long. After removal of 4 bases from V and 6 bases from J, the junction contained 11 bases not matched to a gene.

The CDR3 region has the DNA TGTGCCAGCAGCCATAGGACAGCTTTTCTCCCCTCTGGAAACACCATATATTTT. Its translation: CASSHRTAFLPSGNTIYF. The chain carries TRBV7-2 and TRBJ1-3, with a tentative D call TRBD1 (6 bases). Trimming cost V 5 bases and J 0 bases, with 20 bases left between them. The germline gives CDR1 SGHTA, CDR2 FQGNSA. The CDR3 is 18 residues long.

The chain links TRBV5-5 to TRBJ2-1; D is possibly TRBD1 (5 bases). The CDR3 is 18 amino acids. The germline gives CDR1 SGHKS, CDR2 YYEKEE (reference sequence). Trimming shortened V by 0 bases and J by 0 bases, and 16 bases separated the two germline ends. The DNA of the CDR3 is TGTGCCAGCAGCTTGGGTCCCGTGCGACAGCTCTCCTACAATGAGCAGTTCTTC. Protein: CASSLGPVRQLSYNEQFF.

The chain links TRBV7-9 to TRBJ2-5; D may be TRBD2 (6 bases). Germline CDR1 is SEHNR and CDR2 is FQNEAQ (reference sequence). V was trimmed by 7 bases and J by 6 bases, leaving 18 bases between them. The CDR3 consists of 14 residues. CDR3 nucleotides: TGTGCCAGCATCCCGAGTTACGGGGGTAAGACCCAGTACTTC. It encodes CASIPSYGGKTQYF.

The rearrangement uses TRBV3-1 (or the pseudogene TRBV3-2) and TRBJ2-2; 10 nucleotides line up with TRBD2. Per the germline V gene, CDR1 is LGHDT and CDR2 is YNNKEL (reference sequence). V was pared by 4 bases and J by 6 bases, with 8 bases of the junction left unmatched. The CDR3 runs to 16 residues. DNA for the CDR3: TGTGCCAGCAGCCCCCCTAGCGGGAGTCGGGCCGGGGAGCTGTTTTTT. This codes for CASSPPSGSRAGELFF.

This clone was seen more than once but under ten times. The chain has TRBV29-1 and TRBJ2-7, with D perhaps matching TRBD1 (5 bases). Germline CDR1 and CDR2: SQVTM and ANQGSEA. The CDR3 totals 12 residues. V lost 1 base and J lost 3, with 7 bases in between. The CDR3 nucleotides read TGCAGCGTTGAAGGCAGGGACTACGAGCAGTACTTC. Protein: CSVEGRDYEQYF.

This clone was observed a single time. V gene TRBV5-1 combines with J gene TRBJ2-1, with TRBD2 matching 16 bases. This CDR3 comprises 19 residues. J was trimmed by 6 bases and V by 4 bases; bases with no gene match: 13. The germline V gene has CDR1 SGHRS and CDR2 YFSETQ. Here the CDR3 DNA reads TGCGCCAGCAGCCCTACGGGACTAGCGGGAGGGCCCCCCGCCAATGAGCAGTTCTTC. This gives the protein CASSPTGLAGGPPANEQFF. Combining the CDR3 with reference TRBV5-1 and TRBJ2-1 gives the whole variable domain KAGVTQTPRYLIKTRGQQVTLSCSPISGHRSVSWYQQTPGQGLQFLFEYFSETQRNKGNFPGRFSGRQFSNSRSEMNVSTLELGDSALYLCASSPTGLAGGPPANEQFFGPGTRLTVL.

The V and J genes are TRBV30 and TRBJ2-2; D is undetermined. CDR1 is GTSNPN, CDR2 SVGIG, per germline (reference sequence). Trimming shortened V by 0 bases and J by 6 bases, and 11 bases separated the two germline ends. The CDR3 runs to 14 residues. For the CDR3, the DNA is TGTGCCTGGAGTGTAGTTAGAGGTCCCGGGGAGCTGTTTTTT. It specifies CAWSVVRGPGELFF.

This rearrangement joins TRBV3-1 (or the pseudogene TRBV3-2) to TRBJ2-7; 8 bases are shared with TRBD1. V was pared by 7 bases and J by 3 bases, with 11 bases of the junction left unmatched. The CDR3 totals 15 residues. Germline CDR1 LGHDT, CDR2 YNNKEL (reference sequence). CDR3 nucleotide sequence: TGTGCCAGCACCCTCCAGAGACAGGGGAGCTACGAGCAGTACTTC. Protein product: CASTLQRQGSYEQYF.

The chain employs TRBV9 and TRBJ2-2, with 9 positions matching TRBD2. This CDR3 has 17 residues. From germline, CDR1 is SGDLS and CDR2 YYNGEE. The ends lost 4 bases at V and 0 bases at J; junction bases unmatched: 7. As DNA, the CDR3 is TGTGCCAGCAGCCCACCGACTAGCGGATCGAACACCGGGGAGCTGTTTTTT. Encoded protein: CASSPPTSGSNTGELFF.

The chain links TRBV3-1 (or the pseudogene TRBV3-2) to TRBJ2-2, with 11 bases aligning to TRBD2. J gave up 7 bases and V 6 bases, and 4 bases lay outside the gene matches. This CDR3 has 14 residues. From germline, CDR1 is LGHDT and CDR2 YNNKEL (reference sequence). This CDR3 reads CASSLAGGRGELFF. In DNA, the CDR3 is TGTGCCAGCAGTTTAGCGGGAGGGCGCGGGGAGCTGTTTTTT.